These T cell receptor beta chains were read from a single sample in a study of blood T cell repertoires in COVID-19. The table came from immunoSEQ multiplex PCR; TCRdb's copy has only in-frame clones and leaves some out. The sample consists of 100,000 to 150,000 clones, 90% to 95% of them appearing once. Sequencing was carried out using peripheral blood. These TCRs come from a man aged 45-65 years with COVID-19, enrolled during active disease. The CDR3 runs from the conserved cysteine through the conserved F or W. Each record gives: D gene, J gene, V gene, clone size, CDR3 length, CDR3 protein, CDR3 DNA. A D gene is named only where the DNA matches it firmly. Only some rows state a clone size, as once, few, many or a class for expanded clones.

TRBD1 | TRBJ2-3 | TRBV5-1 | . | 14 | CASTEGALTDTQYF | TGCGCCAGCACAGAGGGGGCGCTAACAGATACGCAGTATTTT
. | TRBJ2-2 | TRBV3-1/TRBV3-2 | few | 13 | CASSHRGDGELFF | TGTGCCAGCAGCCACAGGGGTGACGGGGAGCTGTTTTTT
TRBD1 | TRBJ2-7 | TRBV25-1 | . | 14 | CASSEGQGSYEQYF | TGTGCCAGCAGTGAGGGACAGGGCTCCTACGAGCAGTACTTC
TRBD1 | TRBJ2-2 | TRBV18 | . | 15 | CASSPGQGNTGELFF | TGTGCCAGCTCACCGGGACAGGGTAACACCGGGGAGCTGTTTTTT
TRBD2 | TRBJ2-2 | TRBV12-5 | . | 16 | CASGDTGTSVSGELFF | TGTGCTAGTGGAGATACCGGGACTAGCGTTTCCGGGGAGCTGTTTTTT
. | TRBJ1-5 | TRBV20-1 | . | 14 | CSASIRGGNQPQHF | TGCAGTGCTAGTATTAGGGGAGGGAATCAGCCCCAGCATTTT
. | TRBJ2-3 | TRBV27 | . | 16 | CASSHPKLGPPDTQYF | TGTGCCAGCAGTCACCCGAAGTTGGGGCCGCCCGATACGCAGTATTTT
. | TRBJ2-2 | TRBV7-3 | . | 15 | CASSQTQIGTGELFF | TGTGCCAGCAGCCAGACACAAATAGGCACCGGGGAGCTGTTTTTT
. | TRBJ2-3 | TRBV7-9 | . | 15 | CASSPWAGGTDTQYF | TGTGCCAGCAGCCCATGGGCAGGGGGGACAGATACGCAGTATTTT
TRBD2 | TRBJ2-2 | TRBV24-1 | once | 19 | CATSDGLTSGKGKTGELFF | TGTGCCACCAGTGATGGCCTCACTAGCGGGAAAGGAAAGACCGGGGAGCTGTTTTTT
. | TRBJ2-1 | TRBV7-3 | . | 14 | CASSRLGGVGEQFF | TGTGCCAGCAGCCGCCTGGGGGGAGTCGGTGAGCAGTTCTTC
. | TRBJ1-5 | TRBV2 | . | 14 | CASQGTDSNQPQHF | TGTGCCAGCCAGGGGACGGATAGCAATCAGCCCCAGCATTTT
TRBD2 | TRBJ2-3 | TRBV5-1 | . | 17 | CASSLAGTSGSTDTQYF | TGCGCCAGCAGCTTGGCCGGAACTAGCGGGAGCACAGATACGCAGTATTTT
TRBD2 | TRBJ2-1 | TRBV7-3 | . | 15 | CASSESGSSYNEQFF | TGTGCCAGCAGCGAAAGCGGGAGCTCCTACAATGAGCAGTTCTTC
TRBD1 | TRBJ2-7 | TRBV19 | . | 13 | CASSWDSSYEQYF | TGTGCCAGTAGCTGGGACAGTTCCTACGAGCAGTACTTC
. | TRBJ2-7 | TRBV12-3/TRBV12-4 | once | 13 | CASSRDPYYEQYF | TGTGCCAGCAGTCGGGATCCCTACTACGAGCAGTACTTC
TRBD1 | TRBJ1-5 | TRBV2 | . | 18 | CASSEAPLGTGVNQPQHF | TGTGCCAGCAGTGAAGCGCCCCTCGGGACAGGGGTCAATCAGCCCCAGCATTTT
. | TRBJ2-5 | TRBV24-1 | . | 13 | CAAATTGQETQYF | TGTGCCGCAGCCACTACGGGCCAAGAGACCCAGTACTTC
TRBD2 | TRBJ2-1 | TRBV28 | . | 16 | CASSPSGLGSYNEQFF | TGTGCCAGCTCTCCTAGCGGGCTAGGCTCCTACAATGAGCAGTTCTTC
TRBD1 | TRBJ2-5 | TRBV5-1 | . | 16 | CASSLKGQGAFETQYF | TGCGCCAGCAGCTTAAAAGGACAGGGGGCGTTTGAGACCCAGTACTTC
. | TRBJ2-3 | TRBV4-2 | . | 15 | CASSQGLQGTDTQYF | TGTGCCAGCAGCCAAGGGCTACAGGGCACAGATACGCAGTATTTT
TRBD2 | TRBJ2-2 | TRBV7-8 | . | 16 | CASSLTSGTNTGELFF | TGTGCCAGCAGCTTGACTAGCGGGACCAACACCGGGGAGCTGTTTTTT
. | TRBJ2-7 | TRBV18 | . | 12 | CASSPSDYSKYF | TGTGCCAGCTCACCATCGGACTATTCTAAGTACTTC
TRBD2 | TRBJ2-3 | TRBV28 | . | 16 | CASRGSGRPLSDTQYF | TGTGCCAGCAGGGGTAGCGGGAGGCCGCTAAGTGATACGCAGTATTTT
. | TRBJ2-3 | TRBV6-6 | . | 15 | CASAGSGGSVDTQYF | TGTGCCTCGGCCGGCAGTGGGGGCTCTGTAGATACGCAGTATTTT
TRBD2 | TRBJ2-7 | TRBV28 | once | 18 | CASSSGLAGILRYYEQYF | TGTGCCAGCAGTTCGGGACTAGCGGGGATCTTAAGATACTACGAGCAGTACTTC
. | TRBJ1-4 | TRBV5-5 | . | 17 | CASSLDLSPAGSQKLFF | TGTGCCAGCAGCTTGGATCTCTCCCCGGCCGGGAGCCAAAAACTGTTTTTT
TRBD2 | TRBJ2-1 | TRBV6-5 | . | 15 | CASSFTSGSYNEQFF | TGTGCCAGCAGTTTTACTAGCGGTTCCTACAATGAGCAGTTCTTC
. | TRBJ1-6 | TRBV5-1 | . | 15 | CASSLAGAARSPLHF | TGCGCCAGCAGCTTGGCCGGAGCGGCCCGGTCACCCCTCCACTTT
. | TRBJ2-2 | TRBV7-2 | . | 16 | CASSPSSVGVAGELFF | TGTGCCAGCAGCCCAAGCTCGGTCGGGGTCGCCGGGGAGCTGTTTTTT
TRBD1 | TRBJ1-2 | TRBV5-1 | . | 14 | CASSLEGGGYGYTF | TGCGCCAGCAGCTTGGAAGGGGGCGGCTATGGCTACACCTTC
TRBD1 | TRBJ1-5 | TRBV30 | . | 18 | CAWSVNRGLGYSNQPQHF | TGTGCCTGGAGTGTTAACAGGGGGCTTGGGTATAGCAATCAGCCCCAGCATTTT
. | TRBJ2-2 | TRBV5-1 | . | 13 | CASSRLGPGELFF | TGCGCCAGCAGCCGACTAGGGCCCGGGGAGCTGTTTTTT
. | TRBJ2-2 | TRBV6-5 | . | 14 | CASSSWTESGELFF | TGTGCCAGCAGTTCCTGGACAGAGTCCGGGGAGCTGTTTTTT
TRBD1 | TRBJ1-4 | TRBV30 | . | 17 | CAWSPTRRQGGDEKLFF | TGTGCCTGGAGTCCGACCAGACGACAGGGAGGAGATGAAAAACTGTTTTTT
. | TRBJ1-6 | TRBV27 | once | 17 | CASSLGSTWAYNSPLHF | TGTGCCAGCAGTTTAGGATCGACATGGGCCTATAATTCACCCCTCCACTTT
. | TRBJ1-1 | TRBV6-6 | . | 13 | CASSYSEHTEAFF | TGTGCCAGCAGTTACTCGGAGCACACTGAAGCTTTCTTT
TRBD2 | TRBJ2-1 | TRBV12-3/TRBV12-4 | . | 13 | CASAPGLANEQFF | TGTGCCAGCGCTCCCGGACTAGCAAATGAGCAGTTCTTC
. | TRBJ2-3 | TRBV7-3 | . | 15 | CASSSDYGDTDTQYF | TGTGCCAGCAGCTCGGACTACGGCGACACAGATACGCAGTATTTT
TRBD2 | TRBJ2-3 | TRBV3-1/TRBV3-2 | . | 15 | CASSPGSSGTDTQYF | TGTGCCAGCAGCCCCGGTAGTAGCGGGACAGATACGCAGTATTTT
TRBD2 | TRBJ2-7 | TRBV19 | . | 15 | CASSTSSGEGTEQYF | TGTGCCAGTAGTACCTCAAGCGGGGAGGGGACCGAGCAGTACTTC
. | TRBJ2-2 | TRBV6-5 | . | 14 | CASSYSTGTGELFF | TGTGCCAGCAGTTACTCTACCGGGACCGGGGAGCTGTTTTTT
TRBD1 | TRBJ1-2 | TRBV5-4 | . | 18 | CASSLVIPPGGGSYGYTF | TGTGCCAGCAGCTTAGTCATTCCCCCAGGGGGCGGGAGCTATGGCTACACCTTC
TRBD1 | TRBJ1-4 | TRBV7-9 | once | 19 | CASRETGKNNRDRGEKLFF | TGTGCCAGCAGGGAAACAGGGAAAAACAACCGGGACAGGGGTGAAAAACTGTTTTTT
. | TRBJ2-7 | TRBV7-2 | once | 15 | CASSSGGGLSYEQYF | TGTGCCAGCAGCTCCGGCGGCGGGCTCTCCTACGAGCAGTACTTC
TRBD1 | TRBJ2-5 | TRBV15 | . | 14 | CATSRDRGQETQYF | TGTGCCACCAGCAGAGACAGGGGGCAAGAGACCCAGTACTTC
. | TRBJ2-6 | TRBV11-3 | . | 14 | CASSLGTGANVLTF | TGTGCCAGCAGTCTAGGGACAGGGGCCAACGTCCTGACTTTC
TRBD2 | TRBJ2-7 | TRBV10-3 | . | 12 | CAIGTSGNEQYF | TGTGCCATCGGGACTAGCGGGAACGAGCAGTACTTC
TRBD1 | TRBJ2-7 | TRBV28 | . | 15 | CASSWEDRGSYEQYF | TGTGCCAGCAGTTGGGAGGACAGGGGCAGCTACGAGCAGTACTTC
. | TRBJ2-2 | TRBV11-2 | . | 15 | CASRRGQLNTGELFF | TGTGCCAGCCGACGGGGACAATTGAACACCGGGGAGCTGTTTTTT